This section outlines one T cell receptor beta chain sequence together with its context. The method was immunoSEQ multiplex PCR; TCRdb's version includes in-frame clones alone and lacks a portion of them. The table lists 140,000 to 150,000 clones, just under 95% of them singletons, with 1.7% in the top ten. This entry comes from a study of T cell responses to AZD1222 COVID-19 vaccine. In germline, CDR1 is SNHLY, CDR2 FYNNEI. The CDR3 runs to 15 residues. With 5 bases clipped from V and 4 bases from J, the junction kept 8 bases outside the gene matches. Sequences were derived from peripheral blood, sampled on day 0 of AZD1222 vaccination. The rearrangement uses TRBV2 and TRBJ1-3; 7 nucleotides align to TRBD1. The origin of this receptor is an adult in good health. The CDR3 spells CASSKGRGIGNTIYF. The CDR3 DNA reads as TGTGCCAGCAGTAAAGGCAGGGGGATCGGAAACACCATATATTTT. Variable domain in full (rest from reference TRBV2 and TRBJ1-3): EPEVTQTPSHQVTQMGQEVILRCVPISNHLYFYWYRQILGQKVEFLVSFYNNEISEKSEIFDDQFSVERPDGSNFTLKIRSTKLEDSAMYFCASSKGRGIGNTIYFGEGSWLTVV.